The 24 T cell receptor beta chains below come from one sample, sequenced in a study of blood T cell repertoires in COVID-19. Some clones are missing from TCRdb's copy, which holds only in-frame ones; the method was immunoSEQ multiplex PCR. The sample consists of more than 85,000 clones, around 87% of them appearing once. Material for sequencing was peripheral blood. These receptors came from a man aged 50 or older with active or convalescent COVID-19.

This clone appeared a single time. This chain uses TRBV28 with TRBJ2-1; D perhaps matches TRBD1 (5 bases). V dropped 4 bases and J dropped 2 bases, with 12 bases sitting between them. The CDR3 sequence is 15 residues long. Germline CDR1 MDHEN, CDR2 SYDVKM. CDR3 DNA sequence: TGTGCCAGCAGTTCCCGACAGCCCGCCTACAATGAGCAGTTCTTC. Protein: CASSSRQPAYNEQFF.

This clone was observed a single time. This chain links TRBV18 with TRBJ1-4, with D tentatively TRBD1 (5 bases). V gave up 4 bases and J gave up 10 bases, with 16 bases separating them. Germline values: CDR1 KGHSH, CDR2 LQKENI. CDR3 length: 14 residues. DNA for the CDR3: TGTGCCAGCTCACAACCGGGACTGATATTAAAACTGTTTTTT. Amino acids: CASSQPGLILKLFF.

Here the CDR3 reads CASSDQVDKNTEAFF. The CDR3 coding sequence is TGTGCCAGCAGTGACCAAGTAGATAAGAACACTGAAGCTTTCTTT. This rearrangement joins TRBV25-1 to TRBJ1-1; D remains unclear. The ends were cut back, 3 bases at V and 1 base at J, with 12 bases in the middle. From germline, CDR1 is MGHDK and CDR2 SYGVNS. The CDR3 has 15 residues.

The chain uses TRBV10-3 and TRBJ1-2, with 7 bases identical to TRBD1. V shed 8 bases, J shed 3 bases, and the junction held 9 bases outside the gene matches. This CDR3 contains 14 residues. The germline V gene has CDR1 ENHRY and CDR2 SYGVKD. The CDR3 sequence: CAIRVGTGDYGYTF. As DNA, the CDR3 is TGTGCCATCCGGGTTGGAACAGGGGACTATGGCTACACCTTC.

This clone was detected only a few times. The chain combines TRBV30 with TRBJ1-5, with D hard to call. The V gene lost 5 bases and the J gene lost 6 bases, with 17 bases spanning the gap. The CDR3 runs to 14 residues. The germline CDR1 and CDR2 sequences are GTSNPN and SVGIG (reference sequence). CDR3 region: CAWASGGNGQPQHF. CDR3 in DNA: TGTGCCTGGGCGTCGGGAGGAAACGGTCAGCCCCAGCATTTT.

The chain recombines TRBV7-9 with TRBJ2-1, with no clear D. Germline V gene sequence: CDR1 SEHNR, CDR2 FQNEAQ (reference sequence). This CDR3 comprises 15 residues. Trimming removed 3 bases from V and 0 bases from J, with 9 bases in between. CDR3 region: CASSFGGPSYNEQFF. The CDR3 DNA reads TGTGCCAGCAGCTTCGGCGGCCCCTCCTACAATGAGCAGTTCTTC.

The chain couples TRBV10-1 to TRBJ1-1; TRBD1 aligns across 12 bases. V was clipped by 0 bases and J by 5 bases; unmatched bases: 7. Germline loops: CDR1 WNHNN, CDR2 SYGVQD (reference sequence). The CDR3 is 17 residues long. The CDR3, as DNA: TGCGCCAGCAGTGAGTCCGGGACAGGGGGCCTGGGGACTGAAGCTTTCTTT. It specifies CASSESGTGGLGTEAFF.

The chain uses TRBV10-2 and TRBJ1-2, with 7 nucleotides matching TRBD1. The CDR3 has 15 residues. V was clipped by 2 bases and J by 7 bases; unmatched bases: 10. Germline assignment: CDR1 WSHSY and CDR2 SAAADI. Written as DNA, the CDR3 is TGCGCCAGCAGTGAGAGTGGGATAGGGGGCATTGGCTACACCTTC. This translates into CASSESGIGGIGYTF.

This rearrangement joins TRBV9 to TRBJ2-5; TRBD1 aligns across 9 bases. Per germline, CDR1 SGDLS and CDR2 YYNGEE. This CDR3 region has 15 residues. V lost 4 bases and J lost 3; bases outside the gene matches: 7. CDR3 bases: TGTGCCAGCAGCTCCCGGACAGGGGTTGAAGAGACCCAGTACTTC. It translates to CASSSRTGVEETQYF.

The gene calls are TRBV30 and TRBJ2-3; D might be TRBD2 (6 bases). With 7 bases removed from V and 7 bases from J, the gap between germline ends came to 30 bases. This CDR3 region has 17 residues. Germline-derived CDR1 and CDR2 are GTSNPN and SVGIG (reference sequence). CDR3: CAYSGGVPNLREYTQYF. CDR3 nucleotides: TGTGCCTATTCAGGCGGGGTCCCCAACCTGAGAGAATATACGCAGTATTTT.

J is TRBJ2-5 and V is TRBV2; 9 bases line up with TRBD1. This CDR3 is built from 16 residues. V shed 6 bases, J shed 2 bases, and the junction held 10 bases outside the gene matches. Germline V gene data show CDR1 as SNHLY and CDR2 as FYNNEI. The CDR3 reads CASSATGGAYQETQYF. DNA of the CDR3: TGTGCCAGCAGCGCCACAGGGGGCGCTTATCAAGAGACCCAGTACTTC.

V is TRBV7-7 and J is TRBJ2-5, with 7 bases that match TRBD2. V was pared by 1 base and J by 3 bases, with 5 bases of the junction left unmatched. CDR1 SSHAT and CDR2 FNYEAQ come from the germline V gene (reference sequence). The CDR3 runs to 15 residues. CDR3 nucleotides: TGTGCCAGCAGCTTAGGCGGGGGAAGGGAAGAGACCCAGTACTTC. Residues: CASSLGGGREETQYF.

The chain recombines TRBV28 with TRBJ1-2, with D maybe TRBD1 (6 bases). Trimming took off 4 bases at V and 5 bases at J, with 11 bases between the two ends. The CDR3 spans 13 residues. The germline V gene has CDR1 MDHEN and CDR2 SYDVKM. The CDR3, as DNA: TGTGCCAGCAGTTCCGGGACACAGTATGGCTACACCTTC. Amino acid sequence: CASSSGTQYGYTF.

The V call is TRBV3-1 (or the pseudogene TRBV3-2), the J call TRBJ1-2; a possible D gene is TRBD1 (6 bases). The CDR3 spans 12 residues. Germline lookup yields CDR1 LGHDT and CDR2 YNNKEL (reference sequence). The germline V and J ends were trimmed by 5 bases and 6 bases, with 10 bases remaining between them. CDR3 in amino acids: CASSFSGDGYTF. In nucleotides, the CDR3 is TGTGCCAGCAGCTTCTCAGGGGATGGCTACACCTTC.

The V gene is TRBV7-8, the J gene TRBJ2-1, with 13 bases identical to TRBD2. The CDR3 has 19 residues. The V gene end was trimmed by 0 bases and the J gene end by 6 bases; junction bases not matched to a gene: 11. The germline V gene has CDR1 SGHVS and CDR2 FQNEAQ. This chain's CDR3 is CASSLAGLAGATSANEQFF. CDR3 bases: TGTGCCAGCAGCTTAGCTGGACTAGCGGGGGCCACTTCAGCCAATGAGCAGTTCTTC.

The chain employs TRBV28 and TRBJ1-1, with TRBD1 identical over 9 bases. With V trimmed by 5 bases and J by 0 bases, 7 bases remained unmatched. The CDR3 spans 16 residues. Looked up from germline, CDR1 is MDHEN and CDR2 is SYDVKM. The CDR3 loop reads CASSPGTGRMNTEAFF. CDR3 DNA sequence: TGTGCCAGCAGTCCTGGGACAGGGAGAATGAACACTGAAGCTTTCTTT.

This chain joins TRBV28 and TRBJ1-4, with D possibly being TRBD1 (5 bases). Germline CDR1 reads MDHEN; CDR2 reads SYDVKM. CDR3 length: 15 residues. V lost 3 bases, J lost 5 bases, and 13 bases lay in between. The CDR3 reads CASSFGRGINEKLFF. CDR3 coding DNA: TGTGCCAGCAGTTTCGGAAGGGGCATAAATGAAAAACTGTTTTTT.

The rearrangement links TRBV4-3 to TRBJ2-7, with TRBD1 as a possible D gene (5 bases). V was trimmed by 1 base and J by 4 bases, leaving 11 bases between them. Germline loops: CDR1 LGHNA, CDR2 YSLEER. The CDR3 covers 14 residues. This chain's CDR3 is CASSQAQVGYEQYF. For the CDR3, the DNA is TGCGCCAGCAGCCAAGCACAGGTGGGGTACGAGCAGTACTTC.

The V call is TRBV30, the J call TRBJ1-1; D is unclear. Germline loops: CDR1 GTSNPN, CDR2 SVGIG (reference sequence). The V gene lost 0 bases and the J gene lost 10 bases, with 9 bases spanning the gap. CDR3 length: 11 residues. DNA for the CDR3: TGTGCCTGGAGTGTACGAGGGAGAGCTTTCTTT. Protein sequence: CAWSVRGRAFF.

The V call is TRBV27, the J call TRBJ2-5; 9 bases fit TRBD2. After removal of 7 bases from V and 3 bases from J, the junction contained 6 bases not matched to a gene. Per germline, CDR1 MNHEY and CDR2 SMNVEV (reference sequence). The length of the CDR3 is 14 residues. CDR3 nucleotides: TGTGCCAGCAACCAAGCGGGGGGAAAAGAGACCCAGTACTTC. Its protein product is CASNQAGGKETQYF.

V and J are TRBV5-4 and TRBJ2-5, with TRBD1 identical over 7 bases. Germline assignment: CDR1 SGHNT and CDR2 YYREEE (reference sequence). CDR3 length: 14 residues. The ends lost 4 bases at V and 4 bases at J; junction bases unmatched: 7. DNA of the CDR3: TGTGCCAGCAGCCAGTCGTCAGGGGGAGAGACCCAGTACTTC. Residues: CASSQSSGGETQYF.

With regard to this clone: One end of the junction varies from germline; a read error may be responsible. This chain uses TRBV2 with TRBJ2-6; 10 nucleotides match TRBD1. The CDR3 runs 13 residues. Germline CDR1 is SNHLY and CDR2 is FYNNEI. The CDR3 nucleotides are TGTGCCAGCAGTGGGACAGGGGGCAACGTCCTGACTTTC. Protein: CASSGTGGNVLTF.

The chain employs TRBV27 and TRBJ1-5, with 8 positions matching TRBD1. Germline V gene lookup returns CDR1 MNHEY and CDR2 SMNVEV (reference sequence). V shed 3 bases and J 7 bases; nucleotides not matched to a gene: 5. The CDR3 consists of 14 residues. The CDR3 region is CASSLQGAMQPQHF. The CDR3 nucleotides read TGTGCCAGCAGTTTGCAGGGGGCTATGCAGCCCCAGCATTTT.

V usage is TRBV18 and J usage is TRBJ1-4; a possible D gene is TRBD1 (5 bases). V dropped 2 bases and J dropped 3 bases, with 10 bases sitting between them. The CDR3 is 15 amino acids. Germline assignment: CDR1 KGHSH and CDR2 LQKENI. In nucleotides, the CDR3 is TGTGCCAGCTCACCAGCGTCGGGGGCTAATGAAAAACTGTTTTTT. This codes for CASSPASGANEKLFF.